The 4 T cell receptor beta chains in this list originate from one sample, sequenced in a study of PD-1 blockade in classical Hodgkin lymphoma. Some clones are missing from TCRdb's copy, which holds only in-frame ones; the method was immunoSEQ multiplex PCR. The data contain about 13,000 clones, around 83% of them singletons. Documented time point: cycle 4 day 1 (C4D1), after about 6 weeks of nivolumab. Relapses following autologous stem cell transplantation were seen in all patients, with brentuximab vedotin exposure varying. The authors purified CD4+ T cells from thawed PBMCs by magnetic negative selection. The sample consisted of CD4+ T cells from blood, taken before the fourth cycle of nivolumab. The source of these receptors is a human donor with classical Hodgkin lymphoma.

The chain joins TRBV7-2 to TRBJ1-2, with 7 bases identical to TRBD1. Germline-derived CDR1 and CDR2 are SGHTA and FQGNSA. V was pared by 5 bases and J by 4 bases, with 10 bases of the junction left unmatched. CDR3 length: 15 residues. CDR3 nucleotides: TGTGCCAGCAGCCTAGGACAGGAACACCCCTATGGCTACACCTTC. Protein product: CASSLGQEHPYGYTF. Combining the CDR3 with reference TRBV7-2 and TRBJ1-2 gives the whole variable domain GAGVSQSPSNKVTEKGKDVELRCDPISGHTALYWYRQSLGQGLEFLIYFQGNSAPDKSGLPSDRFSAERTGGSVSTLTIQRTQQEDSAVYLCASSLGQEHPYGYTFGSGTRLTVV.

The chain employs TRBV27 and TRBJ1-2, with TRBD1 matching over 7 bases. CDR3 size: 14 residues. Germline lookup yields CDR1 MNHEY and CDR2 SMNVEV (reference sequence). The V segment lost 4 bases and the J segment 7 bases; nucleotides outside the gene matches: 9. This chain's CDR3 is CASSYFRQGGGYTF. CDR3 in DNA: TGTGCCAGCAGTTACTTCAGACAGGGTGGTGGCTACACCTTC.

V and J are TRBV5-5 and TRBJ1-3, with D hard to call. The V end was cut by 4 bases, the J end by 0 bases, with 11 bases between. This CDR3 is built from 15 residues. Per germline, CDR1 SGHKS and CDR2 YYEKEE (reference sequence). Here the CDR3 reads CASSRSARSGNTIYF. The CDR3 DNA reads TGTGCCAGCAGCCGCTCGGCCCGCTCTGGAAACACCATATATTTT.

This clone was observed a handful of times. The rearrangement links TRBV6-6 to TRBJ2-5; no reliable D call. CDR1 is MNHNY and CDR2 is SVGAGI in the germline V gene (reference sequence). V dropped 3 bases and J dropped 3 bases, with 8 bases sitting between them. This CDR3 is built from 13 residues. In nucleotides, the CDR3 is TGTGCCAGCAGTTATCCACAGAAAGAGACCCAGTACTTC. This encodes CASSYPQKETQYF.